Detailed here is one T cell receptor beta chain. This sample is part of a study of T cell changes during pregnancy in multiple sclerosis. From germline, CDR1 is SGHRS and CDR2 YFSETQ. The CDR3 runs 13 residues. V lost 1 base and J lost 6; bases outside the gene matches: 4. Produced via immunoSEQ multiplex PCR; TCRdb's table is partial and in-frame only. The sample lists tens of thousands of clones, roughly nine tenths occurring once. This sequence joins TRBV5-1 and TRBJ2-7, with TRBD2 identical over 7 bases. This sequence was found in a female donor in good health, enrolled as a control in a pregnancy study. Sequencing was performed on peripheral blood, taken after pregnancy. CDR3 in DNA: TGCGCCAGCAGCTTGAGGGGAGGGACCGAGCAGTACTTC. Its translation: CASSLRGGTEQYF.